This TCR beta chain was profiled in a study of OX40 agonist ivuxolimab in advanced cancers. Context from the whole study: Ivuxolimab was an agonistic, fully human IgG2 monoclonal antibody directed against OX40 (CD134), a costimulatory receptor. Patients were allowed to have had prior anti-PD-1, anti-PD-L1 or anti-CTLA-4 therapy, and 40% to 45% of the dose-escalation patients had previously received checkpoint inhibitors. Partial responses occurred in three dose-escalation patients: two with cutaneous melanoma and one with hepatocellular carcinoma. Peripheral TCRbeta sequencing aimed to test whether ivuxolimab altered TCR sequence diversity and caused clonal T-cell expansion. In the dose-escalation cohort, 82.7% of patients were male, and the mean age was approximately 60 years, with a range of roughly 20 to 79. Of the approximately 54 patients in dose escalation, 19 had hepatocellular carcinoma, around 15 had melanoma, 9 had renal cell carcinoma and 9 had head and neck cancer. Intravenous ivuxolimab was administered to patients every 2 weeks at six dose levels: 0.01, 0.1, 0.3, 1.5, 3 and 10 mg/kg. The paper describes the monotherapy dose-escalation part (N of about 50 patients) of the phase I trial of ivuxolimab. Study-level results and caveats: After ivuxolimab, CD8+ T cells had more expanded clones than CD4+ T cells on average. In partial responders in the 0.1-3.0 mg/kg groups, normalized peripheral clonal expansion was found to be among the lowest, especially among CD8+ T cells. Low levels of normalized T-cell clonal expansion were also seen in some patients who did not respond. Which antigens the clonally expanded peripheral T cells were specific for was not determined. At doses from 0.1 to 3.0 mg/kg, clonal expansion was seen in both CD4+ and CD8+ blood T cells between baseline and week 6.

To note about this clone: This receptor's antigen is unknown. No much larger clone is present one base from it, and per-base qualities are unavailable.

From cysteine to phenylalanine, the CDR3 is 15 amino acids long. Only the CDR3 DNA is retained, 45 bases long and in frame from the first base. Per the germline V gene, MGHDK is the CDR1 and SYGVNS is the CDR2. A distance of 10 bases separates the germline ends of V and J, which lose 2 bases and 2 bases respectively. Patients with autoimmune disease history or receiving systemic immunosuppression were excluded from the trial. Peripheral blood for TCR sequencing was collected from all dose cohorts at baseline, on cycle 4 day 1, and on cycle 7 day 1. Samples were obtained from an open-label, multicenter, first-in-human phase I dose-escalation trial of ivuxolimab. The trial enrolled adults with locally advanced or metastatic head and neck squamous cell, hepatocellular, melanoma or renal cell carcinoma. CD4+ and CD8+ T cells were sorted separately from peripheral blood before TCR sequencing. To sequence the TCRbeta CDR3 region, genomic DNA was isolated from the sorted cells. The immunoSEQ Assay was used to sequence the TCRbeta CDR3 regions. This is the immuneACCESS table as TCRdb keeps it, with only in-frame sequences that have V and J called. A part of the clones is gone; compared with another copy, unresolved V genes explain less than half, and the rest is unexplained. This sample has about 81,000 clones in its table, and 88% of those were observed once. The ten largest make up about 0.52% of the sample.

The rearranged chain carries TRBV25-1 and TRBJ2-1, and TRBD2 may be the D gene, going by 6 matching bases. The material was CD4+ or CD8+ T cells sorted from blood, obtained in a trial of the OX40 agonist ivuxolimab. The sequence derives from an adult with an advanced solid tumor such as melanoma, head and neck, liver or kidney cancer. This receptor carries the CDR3 CASSEGGIAYNEQFF. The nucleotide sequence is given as TGTGCCAGCAGTGAAGGAGGGATAGCCTACAATGAGCAGTTCTTC.